What follows describes a single T cell receptor beta chain. Germline CDR1 reads SNHLY; CDR2 reads FYNNEI. Trimming took 10 bases from V and 4 from J, leaving 19 bases between them. CDR3 length equals 14 residues. These data belong to a study of blood T cell repertoires in COVID-19. Study-wide context: PBMCs, B-cell-depleted T cells, or T cells were the source of the cDNA or gDNA that made up the material.

Under the authors' procedure: Reference gene primer amplification in the assay estimated nucleated cell counts. Generated by immunoSEQ multiplex PCR, the TCRdb table keeps only in-frame clones and is missing some. V and J calls and clone size are as listed in that table; D and trimming were resolved from the DNA. In the table there are over 250,000 clones, about 87% of which are singletons. The receptor was isolated from a man between 60 and 75 years old who had recovered from COVID-19. Sequencing was carried out using peripheral blood. The chain couples TRBV2 to TRBJ1-1; D is unresolved. CDR3 amino acids: CATTRERVGTEAFF. CDR3 bases: TGTGCCACCACCCGAGAGAGGGTAGGCACTGAAGCTTTCTTT. The full variable domain, with the rest looked up from reference TRBV2 and TRBJ1-1, is EPEVTQTPSHQVTQMGQEVILRCVPISNHLYFYWYRQILGQKVEFLVSFYNNEISEKSEIFDDQFSVERPDGSNFTLKIRSTKLEDSAMYFCATTRERVGTEAFFGQGTRLTVV.